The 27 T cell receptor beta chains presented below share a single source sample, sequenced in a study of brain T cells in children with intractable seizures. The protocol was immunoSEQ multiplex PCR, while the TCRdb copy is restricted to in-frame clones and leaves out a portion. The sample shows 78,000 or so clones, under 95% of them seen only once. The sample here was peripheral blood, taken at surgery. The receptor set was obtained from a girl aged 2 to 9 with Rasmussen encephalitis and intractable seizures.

CDR3 bases: TGTGCCAGCAGCTTGGGCGGGACTTCCCATTACGAGCAGTACTTC. Translated: CASSLGGTSHYEQYF. The J gene is TRBJ2-7, the V gene TRBV5-4; TRBD2 is a possible D gene (6 bases). Trimming stripped 0 bases from V and 4 bases from J, with 14 bases between. Germline V gene data show CDR1 as SGHNT and CDR2 as YYREEE (reference sequence). This CDR3 contains 15 residues.

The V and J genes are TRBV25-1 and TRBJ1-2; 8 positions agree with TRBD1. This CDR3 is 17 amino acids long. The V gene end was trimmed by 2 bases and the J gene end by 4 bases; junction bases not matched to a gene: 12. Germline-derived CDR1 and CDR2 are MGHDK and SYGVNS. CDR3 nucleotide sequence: TGTGCCAGCAGTGAACTAGTCCCGGGACAGGATGGCTATGGCTACACCTTC. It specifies CASSELVPGQDGYGYTF.

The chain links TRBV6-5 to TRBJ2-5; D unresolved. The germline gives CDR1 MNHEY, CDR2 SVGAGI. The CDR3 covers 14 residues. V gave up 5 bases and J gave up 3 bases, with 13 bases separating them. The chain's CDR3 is CASSPSRLEETQYF. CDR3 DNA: TGTGCCAGCAGTCCGAGTAGACTTGAAGAGACCCAGTACTTC.

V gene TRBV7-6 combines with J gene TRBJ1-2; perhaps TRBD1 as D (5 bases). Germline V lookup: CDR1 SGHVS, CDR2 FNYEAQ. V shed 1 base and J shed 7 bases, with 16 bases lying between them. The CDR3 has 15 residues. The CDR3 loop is CASSLGVGQGSGYTF. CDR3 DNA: TGTGCCAGCAGCTTAGGAGTGGGCCAGGGTAGTGGCTACACCTTC.

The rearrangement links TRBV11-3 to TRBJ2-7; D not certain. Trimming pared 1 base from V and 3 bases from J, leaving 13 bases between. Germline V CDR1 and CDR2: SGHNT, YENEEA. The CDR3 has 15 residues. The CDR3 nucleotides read TGTGCCAGCAGCTTAGTACCCGATAACCTCTACGAGCAGTACTTC. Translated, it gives CASSLVPDNLYEQYF.

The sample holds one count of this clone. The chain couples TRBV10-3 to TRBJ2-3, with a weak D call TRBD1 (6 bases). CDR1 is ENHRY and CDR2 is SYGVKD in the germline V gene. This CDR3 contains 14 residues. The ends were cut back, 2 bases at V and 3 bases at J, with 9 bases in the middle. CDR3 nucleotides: TGTGCCATCAGTGAGGGACAGTTGACAGATACGCAGTATTTT. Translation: CAISEGQLTDTQYF.

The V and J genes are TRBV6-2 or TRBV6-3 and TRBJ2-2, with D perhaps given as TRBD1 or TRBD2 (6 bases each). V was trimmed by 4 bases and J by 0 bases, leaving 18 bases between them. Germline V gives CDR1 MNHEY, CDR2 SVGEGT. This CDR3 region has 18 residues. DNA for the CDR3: TGTGCCAGCAGTTTCCGAAACAACAGGGAGGCGAACACCGGGGAGCTGTTTTTT. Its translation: CASSFRNNREANTGELFF.

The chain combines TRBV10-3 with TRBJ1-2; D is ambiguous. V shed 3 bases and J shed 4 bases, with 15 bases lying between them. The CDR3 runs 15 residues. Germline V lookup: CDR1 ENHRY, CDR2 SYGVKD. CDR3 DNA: TGTGCCATCAGTGAAGCCCGGGCCAGCGCCTATGGCTACACCTTC. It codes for CAISEARASAYGYTF.

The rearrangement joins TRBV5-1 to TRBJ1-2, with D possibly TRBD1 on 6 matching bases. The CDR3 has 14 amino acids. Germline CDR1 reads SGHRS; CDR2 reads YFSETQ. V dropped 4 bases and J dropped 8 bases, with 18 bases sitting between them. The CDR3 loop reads CASSDGAGAVGYTF. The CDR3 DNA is TGCGCCAGCAGCGATGGGGCAGGGGCCGTGGGCTACACCTTC.

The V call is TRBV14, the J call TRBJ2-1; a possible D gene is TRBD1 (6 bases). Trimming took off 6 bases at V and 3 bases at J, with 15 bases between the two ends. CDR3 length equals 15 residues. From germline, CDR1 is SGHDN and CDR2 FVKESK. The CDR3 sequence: CASRTTGSLYNEQFF. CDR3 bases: TGTGCCAGCAGAACGACAGGCAGTCTCTACAATGAGCAGTTCTTC.

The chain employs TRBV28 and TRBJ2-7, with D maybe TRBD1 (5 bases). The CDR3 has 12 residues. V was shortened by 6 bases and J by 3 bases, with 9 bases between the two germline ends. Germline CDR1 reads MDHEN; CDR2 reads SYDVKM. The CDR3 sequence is CASRQENYEQYF. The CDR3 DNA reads TGTGCCAGCAGACAGGAAAACTACGAGCAGTACTTC.

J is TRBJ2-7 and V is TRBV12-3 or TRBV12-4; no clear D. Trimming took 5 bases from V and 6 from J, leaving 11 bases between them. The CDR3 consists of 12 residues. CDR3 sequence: CASSPYPIEQYF. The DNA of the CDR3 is TGTGCCAGCAGTCCCTACCCTATCGAGCAGTACTTC.

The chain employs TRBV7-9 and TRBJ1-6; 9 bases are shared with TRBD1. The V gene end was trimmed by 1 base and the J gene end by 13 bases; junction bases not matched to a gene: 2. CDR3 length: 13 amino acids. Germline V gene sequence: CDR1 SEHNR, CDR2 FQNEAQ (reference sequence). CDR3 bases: TGTGCCAGCAGCTTAGGGACAGGGGCTCCCCTCCACTTT. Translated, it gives CASSLGTGAPLHF.

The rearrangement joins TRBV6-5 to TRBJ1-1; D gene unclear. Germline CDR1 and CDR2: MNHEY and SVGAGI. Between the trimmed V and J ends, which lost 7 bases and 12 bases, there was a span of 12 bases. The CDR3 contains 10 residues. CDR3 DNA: TGTGCCAGCACCTATTCCGGGTCTTTCTTT. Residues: CASTYSGSFF.

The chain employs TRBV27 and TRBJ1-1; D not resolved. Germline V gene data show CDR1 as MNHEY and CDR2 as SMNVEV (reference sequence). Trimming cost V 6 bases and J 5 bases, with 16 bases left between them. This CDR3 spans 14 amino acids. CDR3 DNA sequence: TGTGCCAGCAGGACTGCCGGGAAGTCGACTGAAGCTTTCTTT. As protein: CASRTAGKSTEAFF.

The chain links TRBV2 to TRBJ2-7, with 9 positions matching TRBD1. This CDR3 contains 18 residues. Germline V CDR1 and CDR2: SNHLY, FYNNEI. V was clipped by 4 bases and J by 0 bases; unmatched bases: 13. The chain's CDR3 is CASSGMGQGKSSSYEQYF. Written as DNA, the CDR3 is TGTGCCAGCAGTGGTATGGGACAGGGAAAATCCTCCTCCTACGAGCAGTACTTC.

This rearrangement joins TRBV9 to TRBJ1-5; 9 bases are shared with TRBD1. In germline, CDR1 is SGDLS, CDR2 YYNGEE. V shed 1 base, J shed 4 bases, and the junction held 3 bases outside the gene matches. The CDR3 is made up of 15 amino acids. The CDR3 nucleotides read TGTGCCAGCAGCGTAACAGGGGGCTGGAATCAGCCCCAGCATTTT. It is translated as CASSVTGGWNQPQHF.

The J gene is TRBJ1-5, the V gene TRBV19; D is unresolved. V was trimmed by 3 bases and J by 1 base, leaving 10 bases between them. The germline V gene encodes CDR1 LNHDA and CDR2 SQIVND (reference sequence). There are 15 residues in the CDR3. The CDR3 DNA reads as TGTGCCAGTAGTATTAGACCGGTAAGCAATCAGCCCCAGCATTTT. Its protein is CASSIRPVSNQPQHF. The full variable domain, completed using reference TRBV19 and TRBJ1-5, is DGGITQSPKYLFRKEGQNVTLSCEQNLNHDAMYWYRQDPGQGLRLIYYSQIVNDFQKGDIAEGYSVSREKKESFPLTVTSAQKNPTAFYLCASSIRPVSNQPQHFGDGTRLSIL.

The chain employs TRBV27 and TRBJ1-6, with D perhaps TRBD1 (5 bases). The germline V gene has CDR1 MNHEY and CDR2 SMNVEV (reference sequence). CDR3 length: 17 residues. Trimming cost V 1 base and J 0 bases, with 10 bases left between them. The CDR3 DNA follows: TGTGCCAGCAGTTTATACCCAGGGAGCTCCTATAATTCACCCCTCCACTTT. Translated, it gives CASSLYPGSSYNSPLHF.

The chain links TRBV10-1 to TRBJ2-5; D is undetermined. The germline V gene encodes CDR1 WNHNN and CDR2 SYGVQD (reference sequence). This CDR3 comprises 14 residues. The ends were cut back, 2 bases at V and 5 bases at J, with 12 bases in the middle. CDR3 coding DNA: TGCGCCAGCAGTGAGGACCGCTTCGCTGAGACCCAGTACTTC. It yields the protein CASSEDRFAETQYF.

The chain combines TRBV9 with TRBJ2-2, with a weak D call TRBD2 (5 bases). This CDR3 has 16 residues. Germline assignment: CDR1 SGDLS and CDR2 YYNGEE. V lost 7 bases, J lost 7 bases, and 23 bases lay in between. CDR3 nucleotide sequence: TGTGCCAGCCCTGGGCGCCGGCGGGTTAAGAGCGGGGAGCTGTTTTTT. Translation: CASPGRRRVKSGELFF.

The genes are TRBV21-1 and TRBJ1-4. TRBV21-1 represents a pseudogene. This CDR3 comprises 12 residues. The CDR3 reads CASSKNRGELFF. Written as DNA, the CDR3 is TGTGCCAGCAGCAAAAATAGAGGGGAACTGTTTTTT.

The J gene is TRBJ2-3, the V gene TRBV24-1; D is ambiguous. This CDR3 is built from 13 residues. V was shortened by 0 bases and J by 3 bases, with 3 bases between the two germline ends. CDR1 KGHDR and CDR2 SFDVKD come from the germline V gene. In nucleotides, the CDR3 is TGTGCCACCAGTGATTTGGTAACAGATACGCAGTATTTT. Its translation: CATSDLVTDTQYF.

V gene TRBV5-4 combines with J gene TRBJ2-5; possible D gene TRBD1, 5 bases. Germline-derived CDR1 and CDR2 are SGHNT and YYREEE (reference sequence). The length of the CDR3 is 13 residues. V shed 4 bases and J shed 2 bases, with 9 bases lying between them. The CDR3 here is CASSTTEQETQYF. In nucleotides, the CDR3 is TGTGCCAGCAGCACGACAGAGCAAGAGACCCAGTACTTC.

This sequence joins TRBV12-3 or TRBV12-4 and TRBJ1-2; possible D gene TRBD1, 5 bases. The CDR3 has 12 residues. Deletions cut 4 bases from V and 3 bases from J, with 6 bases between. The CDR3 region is CASSSGYYGYTF. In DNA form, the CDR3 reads TGTGCCAGCAGTTCAGGGTACTATGGCTACACCTTC.

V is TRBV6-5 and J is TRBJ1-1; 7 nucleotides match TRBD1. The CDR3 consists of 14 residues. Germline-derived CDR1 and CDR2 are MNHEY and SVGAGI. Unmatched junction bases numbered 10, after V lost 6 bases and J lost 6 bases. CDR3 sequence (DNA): TGTGCCAGCAGGCTGACAGGGTTTGGGGCTGAAGCTTTCTTT. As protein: CASRLTGFGAEAFF.

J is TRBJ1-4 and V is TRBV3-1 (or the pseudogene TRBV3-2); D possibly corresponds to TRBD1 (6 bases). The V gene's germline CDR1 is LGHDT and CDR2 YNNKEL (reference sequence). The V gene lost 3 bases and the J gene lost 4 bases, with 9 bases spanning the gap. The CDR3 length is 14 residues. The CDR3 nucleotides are TGTGCCAGCAGCCAGTCCAGGGGTAATGAAAAACTGTTTTTT. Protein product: CASSQSRGNEKLFF.